This T cell receptor beta chain appears in the sequencing data of a study of radiotherapy plus CTLA-4 blockade in lung cancer. Study in general: Objective responses emerged in 18% of patients, and 30% to 40% attained disease control.

The J segment lost 3 bases and the V segment lost 1 base, leaving 2 bases of the junction unmatched. CDR1 is SNHLY, CDR2 FYNNEI, per germline. The CDR3 totals 15 residues. TCRdb's copy holds only in-frame clones and misses some; the assay was immunoSEQ multiplex PCR. The sample records some 46,000 clones, 60% to 80% being singletons. The rearrangement links TRBV2 to TRBJ2-3, with TRBD1 matching 9 bases. The source was peripheral blood, collected from a patient treated with radiotherapy plus ipilimumab. This TCR was sampled from a human donor with non-small cell lung cancer whose response to radiotherapy plus ipilimumab could not be evaluated. This chain's CDR3 is CASSEGGQGTDTQYF. The CDR3 region has the DNA TGTGCCAGCAGTGAAGGGGGACAGGGAACAGATACGCAGTATTTT.